This T cell receptor beta chain comes out of a study of T cell responses to AZD1222 COVID-19 vaccine. CDR1 is LNHDA, CDR2 SQIVND, per germline (reference sequence). Trimming pared 5 bases from V and 5 bases from J, leaving 11 bases between. CDR3 size: 13 residues. Assay: immunoSEQ multiplex PCR; the TCRdb copy retains only in-frame clones and omits some. The table lists under 150,000 clones, 75% to 95% of them singletons. The receptor was derived from an adult in good health. The V and J genes are TRBV19 and TRBJ2-3; weak D call: TRBD1 (6 bases). The material sequenced was peripheral blood, taken on day 0 of MenACWY control vaccination. The CDR3 region is CASSYRARDTQYF. Here the CDR3 DNA reads TGTGCCAGTAGTTACAGGGCTAGAGATACGCAGTATTTT.